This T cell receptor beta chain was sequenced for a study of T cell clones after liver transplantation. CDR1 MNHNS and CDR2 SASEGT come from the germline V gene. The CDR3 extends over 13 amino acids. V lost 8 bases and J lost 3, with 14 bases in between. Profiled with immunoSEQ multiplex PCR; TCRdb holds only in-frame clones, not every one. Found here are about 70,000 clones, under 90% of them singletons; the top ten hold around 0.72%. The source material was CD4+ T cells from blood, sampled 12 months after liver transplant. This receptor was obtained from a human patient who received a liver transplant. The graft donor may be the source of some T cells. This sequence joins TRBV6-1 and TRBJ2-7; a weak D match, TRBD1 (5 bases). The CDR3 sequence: CASRRTSNYEQYF. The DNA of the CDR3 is TGTGCCAGCCGCCGGACAAGCAACTACGAGCAGTACTTC.